The clone carrying this TCR beta chain is a singleton in its sample. What it binds is unknown. Clones were sequenced by immunoSEQ multiplex PCR, and TCRdb holds only the in-frame ones, with some missing. The sample has roughly 140,000 clones; around nine tenths are singletons. The source of the sample is a study of T cell responses to AZD1222 COVID-19 vaccine. Study findings and constraints: Dominant at 160-218 and 743-854, vaccine-associated CD4 TCRs also spanned spike. Clonal diversity may have been underestimated, and the donors were mostly white British, with more females than males.

V was clipped by 3 bases and J by 2 bases; unmatched bases: 18. The CDR3 loop spans 21 amino acids. The starting material was peripheral blood, obtained on day 0 of AZD1222 vaccination. This sequence joins TRBV5-3 and TRBJ1-5; 12 bases map to TRBD1. TRBV5-3 carries the ORF label, with uncertain function. The receptor's source is an adult in good health. CDR3 residues: CARSSNPCGDRGRCRNQPQHF. The CDR3, as DNA: TGTGCCAGAAGCTCGAACCCCTGCGGGGACAGGGGGCGATGTCGCAATCAGCCCCAGCATTTT.